This TCR beta chain emerged from a study of T cell repertoires in cytomegalovirus infection. Whole-study context: Both CMV infection and a matching HLA type were indicated by public TCR beta signatures.

This clonotype was found many times. Its antigen is currently unknown. Overall study findings and caveats: The cumulative frequency of public TCR beta families distinguished individuals who carried CMV together with the relevant HLA. HLA-C-restricted CMV clonotypes gave the most frequent clonotype in two of eight donors.

TCRdb re-derived calls from the reads in MiXCR, one entry per CDR3 protein. Here the sample spans about 530,000 distinct CDR3 sequences, about 25% being singletons. Germline V gene lookup returns CDR1 SGHTA and CDR2 FQGNSA. Trimming cost V 4 bases and J 6 bases; bases outside gene matches: 10. The CDR3 extends over 15 amino acids. The rearrangement links TRBV7-2 to TRBJ1-2, with 8 bases fitting TRBD1. Sequenced material: PBMCs. This TCR was sampled from a human donor in good health (CMV status not recorded). Some clones in this sample may be carry-over from other donors' samples. In nucleotides, the CDR3 is TGTGCCAGCAGCTCTCGGACAGGGCGTCTGGATGGCTACACCTTC. Its translation is CASSSRTGRLDGYTF. Based on the CDR3 plus reference TRBV7-2 and TRBJ1-2, the full variable domain is GAGVSQSPSNKVTEKGKDVELRCDPISGHTALYWYRQSLGQGLEFLIYFQGNSAPDKSGLPSDRFSAERTGGSVSTLTIQRTQQEDSAVYLCASSSRTGRLDGYTFGSGTRLTVV.